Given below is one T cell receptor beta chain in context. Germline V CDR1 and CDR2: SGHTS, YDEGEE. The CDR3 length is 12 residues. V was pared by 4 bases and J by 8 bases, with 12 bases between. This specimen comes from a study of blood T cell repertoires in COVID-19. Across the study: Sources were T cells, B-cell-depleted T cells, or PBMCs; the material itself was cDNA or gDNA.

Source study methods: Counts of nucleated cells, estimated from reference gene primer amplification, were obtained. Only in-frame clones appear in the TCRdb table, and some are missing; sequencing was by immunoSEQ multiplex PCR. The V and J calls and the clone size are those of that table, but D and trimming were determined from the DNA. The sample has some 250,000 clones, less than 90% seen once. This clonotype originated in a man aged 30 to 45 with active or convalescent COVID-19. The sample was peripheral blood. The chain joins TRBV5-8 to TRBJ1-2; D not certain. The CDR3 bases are TGTGCCAGCAGCCCACGGGGTTACGGCTACACCTTC. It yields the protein CASSPRGYGYTF.